The subject of this entry is one TCR beta chain. The data were obtained in a study of blood T cell repertoires in COVID-19. About the study: Samples came from the United States, Italy and Spain, spanning acute and convalescent COVID-19.

Germline CDR1 MNHEY, CDR2 SVGAGI. The V end lost 6 bases, the J end lost 0 bases, and 12 bases lay between the germline ends. The CDR3 is made up of 15 amino acids. TCRdb keeps only in-frame clones here, not all; method: immunoSEQ multiplex PCR. Among 200,000 to 250,000 clones, 75% to 85% were seen once, and the ten largest hold roughly 12%. This TCR was recovered from a human donor in a cohort sampled during active COVID-19. The chain combines TRBV6-5 with TRBJ1-3; D gene ambiguous. The sample consisted of peripheral blood. CDR3 residues: CASREPRGSGNTIYF. The CDR3 DNA sequence: TGTGCCAGCAGAGAGCCTCGGGGCTCTGGAAACACCATATATTTT.